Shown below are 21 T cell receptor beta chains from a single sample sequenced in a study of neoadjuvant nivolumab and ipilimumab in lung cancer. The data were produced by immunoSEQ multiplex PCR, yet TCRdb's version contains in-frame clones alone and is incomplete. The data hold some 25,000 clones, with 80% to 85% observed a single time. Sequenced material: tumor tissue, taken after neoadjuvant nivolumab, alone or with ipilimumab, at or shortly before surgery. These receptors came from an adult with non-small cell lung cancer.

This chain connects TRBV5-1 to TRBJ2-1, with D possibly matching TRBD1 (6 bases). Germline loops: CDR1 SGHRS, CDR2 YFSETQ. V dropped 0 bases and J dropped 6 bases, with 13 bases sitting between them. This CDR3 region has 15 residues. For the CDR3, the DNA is TGCGCCAGCAGCTTGGATGGGGGCGCGGGCAATGAGCAGTTCTTC. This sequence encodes CASSLDGGAGNEQFF.

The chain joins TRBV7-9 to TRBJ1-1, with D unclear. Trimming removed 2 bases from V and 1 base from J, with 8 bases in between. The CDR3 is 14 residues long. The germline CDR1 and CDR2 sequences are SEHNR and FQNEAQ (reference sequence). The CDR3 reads CASSLSAQNTEAFF. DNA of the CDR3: TGTGCCAGCAGCTTAAGCGCCCAGAACACTGAAGCTTTCTTT.

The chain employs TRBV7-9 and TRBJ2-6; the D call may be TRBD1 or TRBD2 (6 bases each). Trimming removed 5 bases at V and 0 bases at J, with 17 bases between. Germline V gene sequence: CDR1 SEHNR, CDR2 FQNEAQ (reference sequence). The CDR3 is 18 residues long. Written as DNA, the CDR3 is TGTGCCAGCAGCCCAGGGGACTTCCAAGTCTCTGGGGCCAACGTCCTGACTTTC. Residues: CASSPGDFQVSGANVLTF.

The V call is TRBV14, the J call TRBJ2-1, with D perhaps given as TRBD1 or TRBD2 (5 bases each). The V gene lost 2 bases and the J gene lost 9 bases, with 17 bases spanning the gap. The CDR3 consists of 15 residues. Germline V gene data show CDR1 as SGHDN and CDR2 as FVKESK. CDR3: CASSQSTRGGAEQFF. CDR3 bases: TGTGCCAGCAGCCAAAGCACTAGGGGTGGAGCTGAGCAGTTCTTC.

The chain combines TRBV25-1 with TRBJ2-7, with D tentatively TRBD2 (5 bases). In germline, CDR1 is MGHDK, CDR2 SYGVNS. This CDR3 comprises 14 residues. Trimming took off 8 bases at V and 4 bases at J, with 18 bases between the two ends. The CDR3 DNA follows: TGTGCCAGCTCCCGGTTATCAGGAGGATACGAGCAGTACTTC. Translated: CASSRLSGGYEQYF.

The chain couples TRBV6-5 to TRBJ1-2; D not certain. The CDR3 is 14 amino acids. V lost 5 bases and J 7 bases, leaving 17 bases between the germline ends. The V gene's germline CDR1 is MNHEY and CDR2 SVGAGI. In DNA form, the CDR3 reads TGTGCCAGCAGTCCCCAGACTCAAAGGAGTGGCTACACCTTC. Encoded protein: CASSPQTQRSGYTF.

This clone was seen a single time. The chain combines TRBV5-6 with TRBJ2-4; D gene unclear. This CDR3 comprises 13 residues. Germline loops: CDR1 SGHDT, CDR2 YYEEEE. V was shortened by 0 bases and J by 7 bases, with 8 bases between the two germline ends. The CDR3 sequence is CASSLVKVNIQYF. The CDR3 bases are TGTGCCAGCAGCTTGGTAAAAGTTAACATTCAGTACTTC.

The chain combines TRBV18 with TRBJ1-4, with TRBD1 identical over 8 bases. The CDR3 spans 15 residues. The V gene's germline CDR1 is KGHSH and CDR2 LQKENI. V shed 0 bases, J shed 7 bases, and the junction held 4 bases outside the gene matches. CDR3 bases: TGTGCCAGCTCACCACCAGGGACAGGAGGTGAAAAACTGTTTTTT. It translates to CASSPPGTGGEKLFF.

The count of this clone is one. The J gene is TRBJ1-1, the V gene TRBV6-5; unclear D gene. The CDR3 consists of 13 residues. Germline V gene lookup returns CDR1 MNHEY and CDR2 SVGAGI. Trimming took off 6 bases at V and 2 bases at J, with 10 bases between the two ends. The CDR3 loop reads CASSREFNTEAFF. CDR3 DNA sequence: TGTGCCAGCAGCAGAGAATTTAACACTGAAGCTTTCTTT.

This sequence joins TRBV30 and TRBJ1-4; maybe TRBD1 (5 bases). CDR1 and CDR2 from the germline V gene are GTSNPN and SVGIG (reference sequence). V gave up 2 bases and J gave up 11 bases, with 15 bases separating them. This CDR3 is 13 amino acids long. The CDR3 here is CAWSPGTGRKLFF. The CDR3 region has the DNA TGTGCCTGGAGTCCGGGGACGGGTCGTAAACTGTTTTTT. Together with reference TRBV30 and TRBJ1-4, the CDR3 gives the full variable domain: SQTIHQWPATLVQPVGSPLSLECTVEGTSNPNLYWYRQAAGRGLQLLFYSVGIGQISSEVPQNLSASRPQDRQFILSSKKLLLSDSGFYLCAWSPGTGRKLFFGSGTQLSVL.

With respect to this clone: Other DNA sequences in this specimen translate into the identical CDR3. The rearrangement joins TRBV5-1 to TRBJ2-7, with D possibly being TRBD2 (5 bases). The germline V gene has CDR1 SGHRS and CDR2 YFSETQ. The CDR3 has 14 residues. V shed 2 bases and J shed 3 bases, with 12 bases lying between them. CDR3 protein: CASSFGLAGYEQYF. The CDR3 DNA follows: TGCGCCAGCAGCTTTGGCCTAGCTGGCTACGAGCAGTACTTC.

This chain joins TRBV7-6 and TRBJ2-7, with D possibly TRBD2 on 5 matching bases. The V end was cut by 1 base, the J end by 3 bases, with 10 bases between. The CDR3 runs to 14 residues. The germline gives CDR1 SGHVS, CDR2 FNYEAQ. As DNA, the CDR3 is TGTGCCAGCAGCTTAGGTGTCGGGGACTACGAGCAGTACTTC. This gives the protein CASSLGVGDYEQYF.

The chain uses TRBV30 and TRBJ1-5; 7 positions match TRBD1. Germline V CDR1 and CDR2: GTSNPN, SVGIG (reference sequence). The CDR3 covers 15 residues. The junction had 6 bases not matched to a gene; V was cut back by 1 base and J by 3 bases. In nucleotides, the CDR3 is TGTGCCTGGAGTGGAGGGGGCAGGAACAATCAGCCCCAGCATTTT. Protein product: CAWSGGGRNNQPQHF.

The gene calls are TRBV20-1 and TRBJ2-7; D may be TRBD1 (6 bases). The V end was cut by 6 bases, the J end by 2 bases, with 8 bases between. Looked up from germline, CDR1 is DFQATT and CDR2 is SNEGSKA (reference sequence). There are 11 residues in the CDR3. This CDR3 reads CSAGTTYEQYF. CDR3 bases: TGCAGTGCCGGGACAACCTACGAGCAGTACTTC.

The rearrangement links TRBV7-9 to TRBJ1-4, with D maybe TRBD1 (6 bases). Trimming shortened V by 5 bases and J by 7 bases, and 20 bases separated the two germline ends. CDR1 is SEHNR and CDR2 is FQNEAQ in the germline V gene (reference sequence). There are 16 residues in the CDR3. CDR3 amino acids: CASSTGTRRMSEKLFF. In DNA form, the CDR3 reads TGTGCCAGCAGCACCGGGACACGCCGTATGAGTGAAAAACTGTTTTTT.

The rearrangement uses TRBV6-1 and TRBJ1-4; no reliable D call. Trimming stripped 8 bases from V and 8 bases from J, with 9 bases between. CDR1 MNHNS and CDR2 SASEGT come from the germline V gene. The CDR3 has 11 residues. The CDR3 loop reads CASLEREKLFF. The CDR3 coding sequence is TGTGCCAGCTTAGAAAGGGAAAAACTGTTTTTT.

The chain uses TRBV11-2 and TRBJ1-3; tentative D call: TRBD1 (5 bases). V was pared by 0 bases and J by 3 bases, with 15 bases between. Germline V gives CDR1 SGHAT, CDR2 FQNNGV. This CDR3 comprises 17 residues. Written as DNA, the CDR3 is TGTGCCAGCAGCTTAGAACCCAACAGGCGATTTGGAAACACCATATATTTT. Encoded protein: CASSLEPNRRFGNTIYF.

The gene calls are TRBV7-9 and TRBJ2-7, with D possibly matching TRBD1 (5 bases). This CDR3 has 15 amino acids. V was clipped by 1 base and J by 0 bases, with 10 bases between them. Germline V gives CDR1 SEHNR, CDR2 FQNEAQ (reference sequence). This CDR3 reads CASSLVQATSYEQYF. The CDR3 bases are TGTGCCAGCAGCTTAGTACAGGCAACCTCCTACGAGCAGTACTTC. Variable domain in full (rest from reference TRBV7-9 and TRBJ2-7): DTGVSQNPRHKITKRGQNVTFRCDPISEHNRLYWYRQTLGQGPEFLTYFQNEAQLEKSRLLSDRFSAERPKGSFSTLEIQRTEQGDSAMYLCASSLVQATSYEQYFGPGTRLTVT.

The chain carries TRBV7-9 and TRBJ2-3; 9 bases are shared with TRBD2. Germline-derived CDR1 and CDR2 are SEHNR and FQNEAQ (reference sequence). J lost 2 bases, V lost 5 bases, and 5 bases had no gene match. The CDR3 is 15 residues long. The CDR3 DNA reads TGTGCCAGCAGCGCAGGACTAGCGAACACAGATACGCAGTATTTT. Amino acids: CASSAGLANTDTQYF.

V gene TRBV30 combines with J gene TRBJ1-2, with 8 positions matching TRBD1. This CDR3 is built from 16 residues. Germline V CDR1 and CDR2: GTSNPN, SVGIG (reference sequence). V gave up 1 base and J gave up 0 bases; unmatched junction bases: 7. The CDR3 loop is CAWSGGTGLTNYGYTF. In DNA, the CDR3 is TGTGCCTGGAGTGGAGGGACAGGCCTCACTAACTATGGCTACACCTTC.

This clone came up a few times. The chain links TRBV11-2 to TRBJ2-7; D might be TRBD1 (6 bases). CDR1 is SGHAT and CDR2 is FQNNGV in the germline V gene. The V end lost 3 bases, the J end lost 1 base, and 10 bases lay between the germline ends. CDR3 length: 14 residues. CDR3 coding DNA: TGTGCCAGCAGCTTCGGGACAATGTCCTACGAGCAGTACTTC. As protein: CASSFGTMSYEQYF. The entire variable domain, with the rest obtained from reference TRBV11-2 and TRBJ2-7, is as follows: EAGVAQSPRYKIIEKRQSVAFWCNPISGHATLYWYQQILGQGPKLLIQFQNNGVVDDSQLPKDRFSAERLKGVDSTLKIQPAKLEDSAVYLCASSFGTMSYEQYFGPGTRLTVT.